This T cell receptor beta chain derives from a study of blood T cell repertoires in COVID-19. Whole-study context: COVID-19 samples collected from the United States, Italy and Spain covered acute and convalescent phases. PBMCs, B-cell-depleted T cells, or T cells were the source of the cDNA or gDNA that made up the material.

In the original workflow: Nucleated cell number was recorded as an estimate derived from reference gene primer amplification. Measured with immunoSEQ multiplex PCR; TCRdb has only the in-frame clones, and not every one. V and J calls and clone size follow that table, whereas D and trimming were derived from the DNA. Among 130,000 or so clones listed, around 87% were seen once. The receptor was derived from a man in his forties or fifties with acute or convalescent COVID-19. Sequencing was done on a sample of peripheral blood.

The CDR3 reads CASSPPTGGFEQYF. CDR3 sequence (DNA): TGTGCCAGCTCACCACCGACGGGAGGATTCGAGCAGTACTTC. This chain uses TRBV18 with TRBJ2-7; 7 bases agree with TRBD2. With 0 bases clipped from V and 6 bases from J, the junction kept 5 bases outside the gene matches. Germline lookup yields CDR1 KGHSH and CDR2 LQKENI. This CDR3 is 14 amino acids long.